The clone carrying this T cell receptor (beta chain) was counted ten times or more. The data originate from a study of T cells after yellow fever vaccination. The wider study: Fractions of limited cellularity were prepared by means of SMART-Seq v4 Ultra Low Input. Study observations and caveats: CD4 and CD8 compartments shared a small share of clonotypes. Most primary-vaccination clones recurred post-booster (roughly 96% CD4, around 88% CD8).

One entry per CDR3 protein, called by TCRdb with MiXCR from the 5' RACE reads. The data contain tens of thousands of distinct CDR3 sequences, 5.2% of them seen just once; the ten biggest clones take up around 19%. The source is a man younger than 30 who received the YFV17D yellow fever vaccine. The input for sequencing was PBMCs, either bulk or a sorted T-cell subset (CD4+, CD8+, memory, or dextramer-sorted; not recorded which), taken more than 40 days after the first yellow fever vaccination.

The CDR3 spells CASSLGVGGARDTEAFF. DNA for the CDR3: TGTGCCAGCAGCTTAGGGGTTGGGGGGGCGCGAGACACTGAAGCTTTCTTT. V usage is TRBV7-2 and J usage is TRBJ1-1, with TRBD1 as a possible D gene (6 bases). The CDR3 extends over 17 amino acids. V was trimmed by 1 base and J by 3 bases, leaving 18 bases between them. Germline-derived CDR1 and CDR2 are SGHTA and FQGNSA.